The 29 T cell receptor beta chains listed next were all sequenced from one sample in a study of CD8+ T cells in alopecia areata. RNA extraction and reverse transcription yielded cDNA as sequencing template. Method: immunoSEQ multiplex PCR; TCRdb's copy keeps in-frame clones and lacks some. Observed are about 300,000 clones, no singletons, with the top ten taking around 1.2%. The pooled cutaneous lymph node cells were sorted using several markers (CD4, CD8alpha, NKG2D, NKG2ACE and others). Sequencing used CD4+ T cells sorted from a lymph node. All receptors derive from a C3H/HeJ mouse with alopecia areata. The mice in this strain carry MHC haplotype H2-k.

This clone was observed a handful of times. Each gene name is a mouse one. The CDR3 extends 4 residues past the end of the read, so its final part is completed from the germline J gene. The chain is built from TRBV13-3 and TRBJ2-1; 8 bases are a match to TRBD2. The CDR3 is made up of 14 amino acids. The V and J ends lost 5 bases and 4 bases, in that order; junction bases with no gene match: 5. Germline values: CDR1 NNHDY, CDR2 SYVADS. The CDR3 bases that were read are TGTGCCAGCAGCCCCCTGGGGGGATATGCT. Translated: CASSPLGGYA. The whole CDR3 region reads CASSPLGGYAEQFF.

Details on this clone: Any gene name here is a mouse gene name. The CDR3 end lies 4 residues beyond the end of the read and is filled in from the germline J gene. Other DNA sequences of this sample code for an identical CDR3. The V call is TRBV13-1, the J call TRBJ2-7; 7 nucleotides align to TRBD2. The V gene end was trimmed by 0 bases and the J gene end by 0 bases; junction bases not matched to a gene: 0. CDR3 length: 14 residues. CDR1 is NSHNY and CDR2 is SYGAGN in the germline V gene. CDR3 DNA (partial): TGTGCCAGCAGTGATGGGGGGGGCTCCTAT. Amino acid sequence: CASSDGGGSY. The full CDR3 is CASSDGGGSYEQYF.

A few counts support this clone. The gene symbols are mouse symbols. The read comes to an end 4 residues before the CDR3 does, leaving the germline J gene to fill in the end. J is TRBJ2-7 and V is TRBV13-3; tentative D call: TRBD2 (5 bases). Germline V gives CDR1 NNHDY, CDR2 SYVADS. The CDR3 runs to 12 residues. Partial CDR3 DNA: TGTGCCAGCAGTGAATGGGGAGAT. The encoded protein is CASSEWGD. From start to end, the CDR3 is CASSEWGDEQYF.

On this clone itself: Mouse gene names apply. The read comes to an end 4 residues before the CDR3 does, leaving the germline J gene to fill in the end. This sequence joins TRBV13-1 and TRBJ2-2, with TRBD2 as a possible D gene (7 bases). The CDR3 extends over 15 amino acids. CDR1 NSHNY and CDR2 SYGAGN come from the germline V gene. V dropped 5 bases and J dropped 0 bases, with 11 bases sitting between them. The sequenced part of the CDR3 DNA is TGTGCCAGCAGCCCTGGGGGCACAAACACCGGG. This gives the protein CASSPGGTNTG. The entire CDR3 reads CASSPGGTNTGQLYF.

In its sample, this clone was seen a few times. Gene names and germline match the mouse. The observed sequence ends 4 residues before the CDR3 terminus, with the missing tail filled in from the germline J gene. In the same sample, other DNA sequences code for this CDR3. The chain is built from TRBV1 and TRBJ1-2, with 9 bases aligning to TRBD1. Germline-derived CDR1 and CDR2 are NSQYPW and LRSPGD (reference sequence). V lost 3 bases to trimming and J lost 3 bases; unmatched junction nucleotides: 2. This CDR3 has 14 residues. The sequenced CDR3 bases are TGCACCTGCAGTGCGGACAGGGGTGACTCC. Its protein is CTCSADRGDS. The complete CDR3 protein is CTCSADRGDSDYTF.

This clone came up a few times. Any gene name here is a mouse gene name. The observed sequence ends 4 residues before the CDR3 terminus, with the missing tail filled in from the germline J gene. The rearrangement joins TRBV1 to TRBJ2-4, with D tentatively TRBD2 (7 bases). The CDR3 totals 14 residues. Looked up from germline, CDR1 is NSQYPW and CDR2 is LRSPGD (reference sequence). Trimming left V 4 bases short and J 3 bases short, with 11 bases between. The CDR3 DNA, read in part, is TGCACCTGCAGTGATGAGGGGGGGCAAAAC. Its protein is CTCSDEGGQN. The whole CDR3 region reads CTCSDEGGQNTLYF.

This clone was recorded a few times. The germline and genes are mouse ones. The CDR3 end falls 4 residues outside the read, so it is completed with the germline J gene. The genes are TRBV13-2 and TRBJ2-7, with TRBD2 identical over 12 bases. Germline V CDR1 and CDR2: NNHNN, SYGAGS (reference sequence). The trim removed 3 bases at V and 0 bases at J, leaving 1 base unmatched. The CDR3 has 15 residues. The covered CDR3 bases are TGTGCCAGCGGTGTGGACTGGGGGGGCTCCTAT. Protein product: CASGVDWGGSY. The full CDR3 protein reads CASGVDWGGSYEQYF.

In this sample, this clone turned up many times. The genes and germline here are from mouse. Sequencing ends 4 residues short of the CDR3 end; the germline J gene provides the rest. This rearrangement joins TRBV17 to TRBJ2-5, with 7 bases fitting TRBD1. The CDR3 has 15 amino acids. Losses at the gene ends were 2 bases for V and 1 base for J; bases not matched to a gene: 3. The germline V gene has CDR1 MNHDT and CDR2 YYDKIL. The CDR3 reads CASSRLGTDQDTQYF. Incomplete CDR3 DNA: TGTGCTAGCAGTAGACTCGGGACAGACCAAGAC.

As regards this clone: Genes and germline come from the mouse. The read stops 4 residues short of the end of the CDR3; the missing end is completed from the germline J gene. The chain recombines TRBV13-1 with TRBJ2-1; tentative D call: TRBD1 (7 bases). CDR3 size: 15 residues. V dropped 0 bases and J dropped 2 bases, with 9 bases sitting between them. Germline V lookup: CDR1 NSHNY, CDR2 SYGAGN. The sequenced CDR3 bases are TGTGCCAGCAGTGATGAGGGGGCGTACTATGCT. This gives the protein CASSDEGAYYA. The CDR3 in full is CASSDEGAYYAEQFF.

Concerning this clone: The germline and genes are mouse ones. The read terminates 4 residues ahead of where the CDR3 ends, so the germline J gene completes it. Distinct nucleotide sequences in the sample also encode this CDR3. The chain uses TRBV17 and TRBJ2-3; 12 nucleotides match TRBD1. Germline CDR1 MNHDT, CDR2 YYDKIL. J gave up 3 bases and V 5 bases, and 0 bases lay outside the gene matches. The CDR3 contains 14 residues. The CDR3 DNA, read in part, is TGTGCTAGCAGTGGGACAGGGGGCGCAGAA. This encodes CASSGTGGAE. The full CDR3 protein is CASSGTGGAETLYF.

Comment on this clone: Each gene name is a mouse one. In the same sample, other DNA sequences code for this CDR3. The CDR3 protein is CASSRQSNTEVFF. The sequenced part of the CDR3 DNA is TGTGCCAGCAGTAGACAGTCAAACACA. The rearrangement uses TRBV13-1 and TRBJ1-1; weak D call: TRBD1 (5 bases). The missing CDR3 end, 4 residues past where the read stops, is filled in from the germline J gene. The V gene lost 4 bases and the J gene lost 0 bases, with 7 bases spanning the gap. Looked up from germline, CDR1 is NSHNY and CDR2 is SYGAGN. The CDR3 is 13 residues long.

As concerns this clone: The gene names here belong to mouse. The read ends 4 residues shy of where the CDR3 ends; the end is completed using the germline J gene. The chain combines TRBV1 with TRBJ2-3; 10 bases map to TRBD2. The CDR3 has 15 amino acids. The V gene's germline CDR1 is NSQYPW and CDR2 LRSPGD (reference sequence). Trimming removed 2 bases from V and 2 bases from J; junction bases left unmatched: 1. This chain's CDR3 is CTCSALGGLAETLYF. CDR3 bases read: TGCACCTGCAGTGCACTGGGGGGGCTTGCAGAA.

This clone was detected a few times. The gene names given are mouse names. Sequencing ends 4 residues short of the CDR3 end; the germline J gene provides the rest. The V and J genes are TRBV13-1 and TRBJ2-1; 7 bases align to TRBD2. CDR1 and CDR2 (germline): NSHNY, SYGAGN. Trimming removed 2 bases from V and 3 bases from J; junction bases left unmatched: 5. This CDR3 is built from 15 residues. The CDR3: CASSEATGSYAEQFF. The covered CDR3 bases are TGTGCCAGCAGTGAGGCGACTGGGAGCTATGCT.

This clone turned up a few times. Mouse names are used for the genes. The read ends 4 residues shy of where the CDR3 ends; the end is completed using the germline J gene. The chain carries TRBV13-1 and TRBJ2-2; weak D call: TRBD1 (5 bases). The CDR3 runs to 14 residues. Germline values: CDR1 NSHNY, CDR2 SYGAGN. V lost 4 bases and J 1 base, leaving 8 bases between the germline ends. The covered CDR3 bases are TGTGCCAGCAGTCTAGACAGAAACACCGGG. Its protein is CASSLDRNTG. Given in full, the CDR3 is CASSLDRNTGQLYF.

This clone has just a few counts. Each gene name is a mouse one. Other DNA sequences of this sample code for an identical CDR3. Partial CDR3 DNA: TGTGCCAGCAGTGAGGGGGGCACAAACTCC. This translates into CASSEGGTNS. The full CDR3 reads CASSEGGTNSDYTF. J is TRBJ1-2 and V is TRBV13-1, with D perhaps TRBD1 (6 bases). The sequenced fragment ends 4 residues before the CDR3 boundary, so the rest is inferred from the germline J gene. The CDR3 loop spans 14 amino acids. Germline V gene lookup returns CDR1 NSHNY and CDR2 SYGAGN. Trimming left V 2 bases short and J 0 bases short, with 8 bases between.

This clone turned up a few times. Mouse names are used for the genes. The CDR3 extends 3 residues past the end of the read, so its final part is completed from the germline J gene. The chain links TRBV19 to TRBJ1-6; the match to TRBD1 covers 7 bases. TRBJ1-6 qualifies as an ORF whose function is uncertain. V was clipped by 2 bases and J by 7 bases; unmatched bases: 6. This CDR3 is 15 amino acids long. CDR1 is FNHDT and CDR2 is SITEND in the germline V gene (reference sequence). The sequenced part of the CDR3 DNA is TGTGCCAGCAGTATCTCGACAGGGAGGAATTCGCCC. This translates into CASSISTGRNSP. The entire CDR3 protein is CASSISTGRNSPLYF.

This clone was seen a handful of times. Here the gene names and germline are mouse. The read ends 4 residues before the CDR3 terminus; that terminus is restored from the germline J gene. The chain combines TRBV29 with TRBJ2-1, with unresolved D. Per germline, CDR1 MSHET and CDR2 SYDVDS. The CDR3 sequence is 13 residues long. Trimming pared 1 base from V and 3 bases from J, leaving 4 bases between. CDR3 DNA, as far as it was read: TGTGCTAGCAGTTTATTAGTCTATGCT. It specifies CASSLLVYA. From start to end, the CDR3 is CASSLLVYAEQFF.

This clone was observed a handful of times. Gene names refer to mouse genes. The sequence runs out 4 residues before the end of the CDR3; the remainder is reconstructed from the germline J gene. Other DNA sequences in the same sample also yield this CDR3. The rearrangement joins TRBV1 to TRBJ2-1, with D perhaps TRBD1 (5 bases). This CDR3 comprises 16 residues. Trimming removed 0 bases from V and 0 bases from J, with 9 bases in between. Germline CDR1 NSQYPW, CDR2 LRSPGD (reference sequence). The chain's CDR3 is CTCSADRGDNYAEQFF. The part of the CDR3 DNA that was read is TGCACCTGCAGTGCAGATAGAGGGGATAACTATGCT. The full variable domain, completed using reference TRBV1 and TRBJ2-1, is VTLLEQNPRWRLVPRGQAVNLRCILKNSQYPWMSWYQQDLQKQLQWLFTLRSPGDKEVKSLPGADYLATRVTDTELRLQVANMSQGRTLYCTCSADRGDNYAEQFFGPGTRLTVL.

This clone was detected only a few times. Gene names denote mouse genes. With the read ending 4 residues before the CDR3 end, the germline J gene is used to fill in that end. The chain couples TRBV19 to TRBJ2-7; 9 bases fit TRBD1. The germline V gene has CDR1 FNHDT and CDR2 SITEND (reference sequence). V lost 5 bases to trimming and J lost 3 bases; unmatched junction nucleotides: 6. The CDR3 is 14 residues long. CDR3 DNA, as far as it was read: TGTGCCAGCAGCACGCGGGACAGGGACTAT. Encoded protein: CASSTRDRDY. The full CDR3 protein is CASSTRDRDYEQYF.

This clone was observed a handful of times. The gene names here belong to mouse. The read terminates 4 residues before the CDR3 end, so the remaining end is supplied by the germline J gene. This chain uses TRBV19 with TRBJ2-2; 7 bases line up with TRBD1. This CDR3 has 14 residues. Germline CDR1 reads FNHDT; CDR2 reads SITEND (reference sequence). After removal of 5 bases from V and 5 bases from J, the junction contained 6 bases not matched to a gene. This chain's CDR3 is CASSPHRGTGQLYF. The CDR3 DNA, read in part, is TGTGCCAGCAGCCCCCACAGGGGAACCGGG.

In regard to this clone: Gene names are the mouse ones. The CDR3 is cut off 4 residues early in the read; its end comes from the germline J gene. This sequence joins TRBV13-3 and TRBJ2-3; 8 nucleotides align to TRBD1. CDR3 length: 15 residues. After removal of 5 bases from V and 0 bases from J, the junction contained 5 bases not matched to a gene. Looked up from germline, CDR1 is NNHDY and CDR2 is SYVADS. The sequenced CDR3 bases are TGTGCCAGCAGGACAGGGGATGGTAGTGCAGAA. It translates to CASRTGDGSAE. The complete CDR3 sequence is CASRTGDGSAETLYF.

There are a few counts of this clone. Gene names follow the mouse nomenclature. Read data end 4 residues before the CDR3 end; the end is taken from the germline J gene. The V gene is TRBV13-1, the J gene TRBJ2-1, with 9 bases identical to TRBD2. Trimming cost V 4 bases and J 6 bases; bases outside gene matches: 5. The CDR3 length is 14 residues. Germline lookup yields CDR1 NSHNY and CDR2 SYGAGN. The DNA read from the CDR3 is TGTGCCAGCAGTCCTGGGGGGGTATTTGCT. This translates into CASSPGGVFA. The entire CDR3 protein reads CASSPGGVFAEQFF.

Concerning this clone itself: Mouse gene names and germline throughout. The read stops 4 residues short of the end of the CDR3; the missing end is completed from the germline J gene. The rearrangement joins TRBV13-1 to TRBJ2-1, with TRBD2 identical over 11 bases. Germline-derived CDR1 and CDR2 are NSHNY and SYGAGN. The CDR3 is made up of 15 amino acids. With 1 base clipped from V and 5 bases from J, the junction kept 2 bases outside the gene matches. Partial CDR3 DNA: TGTGCCAGCAGTGATAAGACTGGGGGGGATGCT. Protein: CASSDKTGGDA. The full CDR3 protein is CASSDKTGGDAEQFF.

The table lists this clone with a few counts. Mouse gene names and germline throughout. The observed sequence ends 4 residues before the CDR3 terminus, with the missing tail filled in from the germline J gene. The rearrangement links TRBV1 to TRBJ2-7; unclear D gene. Per germline, CDR1 NSQYPW and CDR2 LRSPGD (reference sequence). This CDR3 spans 14 amino acids. The part of the CDR3 DNA that was read is TGCACCTGCAGTGCAGATCCCAGGATATAT. It is translated as CTCSADPRIY. The full CDR3 sequence reads CTCSADPRIYEQYF.

On this clone itself: All gene names here are mouse names. The read halts 4 residues ahead of the CDR3 end, with the missing end drawn from the germline J gene. This rearrangement joins TRBV3 to TRBJ2-5; 7 bases agree with TRBD1. Per germline, CDR1 SNHLY and CDR2 FYNGKV (reference sequence). Trimming took 1 base from V and 3 from J; bases not matched to a gene: 4. The CDR3 has 15 residues. The CDR3 here is CASSLGDSGQDTQYF. Partial CDR3 DNA: TGTGCCAGCAGCTTAGGGGACAGTGGACAAGAC. The full variable domain, rest sourced from reference TRBV3 and TRBJ2-5, is GPKVLQIPSHQIIDMGQMVTLNCDPVSNHLYFYWYKQILGQQMEFLVNFYNGKVMEKSKLFKDQFSVERPDGSYFTLKIQPTALEDSAVYFCASSLGDSGQDTQYFGPGTRLLVL.

In its sample, this clone was seen a few times. Gene names are the mouse ones. The CDR3 goes on 4 residues after the read ends, and that part is filled in from the germline J gene. This rearrangement joins TRBV13-1 to TRBJ2-7, with D tentatively TRBD1 (5 bases). Trimming shortened V by 3 bases and J by 0 bases, and 10 bases separated the two germline ends. Germline CDR1 is NSHNY and CDR2 is SYGAGN. The CDR3 totals 14 residues. The CDR3 is CASSAAGLSYEQYF. CDR3 DNA (partial): TGTGCCAGCAGTGCGGCAGGGCTCTCCTAT.

This clone has only a few counts. Genes and germline come from the mouse. The CDR3 goes on 4 residues after the read ends, and that part is filled in from the germline J gene. The genes are TRBV13-1 and TRBJ2-5, with 7 bases identical to TRBD2. The CDR3 is made up of 15 amino acids. Germline CDR1 and CDR2: NSHNY and SYGAGN. The DNA read from the CDR3 is TGTGCCAGCAGTGATAGATGGACTGGAAAAGAC. Translated, it gives CASSDRWTGKD. The full CDR3 reads CASSDRWTGKDTQYF.

On this clone itself: The genes are named according to mouse. The CDR3 is cut off 4 residues early in the read; its end comes from the germline J gene. The same CDR3 arises from other DNA sequences in this sample as well. The V gene is TRBV1, the J gene TRBJ2-4; 14 bases match TRBD2. CDR1 NSQYPW and CDR2 LRSPGD come from the germline V gene (reference sequence). The CDR3 loop spans 15 amino acids. The CDR3: CTCSAGTGGANTLYF. The covered CDR3 bases are TGCACCTGCAGCGCCGGGACTGGGGGGGCTAAC.

This clone was detected only a few times. The genes and germline here are from mouse. The read falls 4 residues short of the CDR3 end, and the missing part is taken from the germline J gene. The rearrangement uses TRBV1 and TRBJ2-3; 8 nucleotides agree with TRBD1. Per the germline V gene, CDR1 is NSQYPW and CDR2 is LRSPGD (reference sequence). The CDR3 sequence is 18 residues long. J gave up 0 bases and V 0 bases, and 8 bases lay outside the gene matches. CDR3 DNA (partial): TGCACCTGCAGTGCAGATCGGCGGGACAGGAATAGTGCAGAA. Translation gives CTCSADRRDRNSAE. In full, the CDR3 is CTCSADRRDRNSAETLYF.